The next 21 T cell receptor beta chains were all read from a single sample in a study of T cells after yellow fever vaccination (dated by TCRdb to about 2019). The method was 5' RACE. The run used an Illumina NovaSeq 6000. TCRdb reprocessed the public reads (quality trimming at Q25 with fastp, clone calling with MiXCR) and kept in-frame beta chains. Each entry merges the rows of one CDR3 protein and shows their most common DNA and genes. The sample table records more than 200,000 distinct CDR3 sequences; about 3.7% of these occur just once. The ten largest clones represent around a fifth of the sample. This sample's treatment or condition label indicates: live attenuated yellow fever vaccine strain. This material consisted of PBMCs, taken 15 days after the yellow fever booster vaccination. Every receptor here comes from a man younger than 35 who received the YFV17D yellow fever vaccine.

Points on this clonotype: Possible read error: a much larger clone is one base away. The chain combines TRBV18 with TRBJ2-1; 8 nucleotides align to TRBD2. The ends lost 1 base at V and 9 bases at J; junction bases unmatched: 8. Germline assignment: CDR1 KGHSH and CDR2 LQKENI. The CDR3 extends over 15 amino acids. DNA of the CDR3: TGTGCCAGCTCACCACAGGGCGGGGGGAGCAGTGAGCAGTTCTTC. As protein: CASSPQGGGSSEQFF.

This clonotype came up many times. V usage is TRBV6-1 and J usage is TRBJ1-2, with D hard to call. CDR1 and CDR2 from the germline V gene are MNHNS and SASEGT. Trimming left V 10 bases short and J 4 bases short, with 28 bases between. This CDR3 contains 17 residues. This chain's CDR3 is CATIPGSFLPILYGYTF. In nucleotides, the CDR3 is TGTGCCACCATCCCGGGATCCTTCTTGCCGATACTCTATGGCTACACCTTC.

Many counts were recorded for this clonotype. The V gene is TRBV7-6, the J gene TRBJ2-3; D not certain. The CDR3 is 14 residues long. Trimming cost V 3 bases and J 1 base, with 8 bases left between them. From germline, CDR1 is SGHVS and CDR2 FNYEAQ. Written as DNA, the CDR3 is TGTGCCAGCAGCTTTATCTCGGGCACAGATACGCAGTATTTT. This gives the protein CASSFISGTDTQYF.

This clonotype showed up just a few times. The chain has TRBV9 and TRBJ1-2; 8 bases map to TRBD1. CDR1 is SGDLS, CDR2 YYNGEE, per germline. The CDR3 contains 15 residues. The J segment lost 3 bases and the V segment lost 0 bases, leaving 4 bases of the junction unmatched. CDR3 nucleotide sequence: TGTGCCAGCAGCGTAGAAGCAGGGGGCGACTATGGCTACACCTTC. It codes for CASSVEAGGDYGYTF. Filled out from reference TRBV9 and TRBJ1-2, the complete variable domain reads DSGVTQTPKHLITATGQRVTLRCSPRSGDLSVYWYQQSLDQGLQFLIQYYNGEERAKGNILERFSAQQFPDLHSELNLSSLELGDSALYFCASSVEAGGDYGYTFGSGTRLTVV.

In this sample, this clonotype turned up many times. J is TRBJ2-3 and V is TRBV5-1; tentative D call: TRBD1 (6 bases). Between the trimmed V and J ends, which lost 0 bases and 3 bases, there was a span of 11 bases. CDR1 and CDR2 from the germline V gene are SGHRS and YFSETQ. The CDR3 is made up of 15 amino acids. In nucleotides, the CDR3 is TGCGCCAGCAGCTTGGTACAGGGATATACAGATACGCAGTATTTT. This encodes CASSLVQGYTDTQYF.

At least ten counts were recorded for this clonotype. The chain is built from TRBV7-8 and TRBJ2-1; TRBD2 aligns across 8 bases. The V gene's germline CDR1 is SGHVS and CDR2 FQNEAQ. The CDR3 is 17 residues long. V lost 0 bases to trimming and J lost 7 bases; unmatched junction nucleotides: 11. The CDR3 reads CASSLARSGGSGNEQFF. CDR3 bases: TGTGCCAGCAGCTTAGCACGCAGCGGGGGCTCGGGGAATGAGCAGTTCTTC.

Many counts were recorded for this clonotype. This chain links TRBV9 with TRBJ2-3; D is ambiguous. CDR1 and CDR2 (germline): SGDLS, YYNGEE. The CDR3 is 14 amino acids. The V end was cut by 1 base, the J end by 2 bases, with 8 bases between. The CDR3 DNA reads as TGTGCCAGCAGCGTACAGGTTACCACAGATACGCAGTATTTT. It codes for CASSVQVTTDTQYF.

This clonotype has a handful of counts. The chain combines TRBV4-2 with TRBJ1-1; 9 bases are a match to TRBD1. The CDR3 runs 16 residues. Germline V gene data show CDR1 as LGHNA and CDR2 as YNFKEQ. V lost 2 bases and J lost 5; bases outside the gene matches: 9. The CDR3 loop is CASSQRDRASGTEAFF. The DNA of the CDR3 is TGTGCCAGCAGCCAAAGGGACAGGGCATCGGGAACTGAAGCTTTCTTT.

This clonotype was recorded many times. This chain connects TRBV5-5 to TRBJ1-1; TRBD1 is a possible D gene (5 bases). This CDR3 region has 16 residues. Trimming cost V 4 bases and J 1 base, with 17 bases left between them. In germline, CDR1 is SGHKS, CDR2 YYEKEE (reference sequence). Here the CDR3 reads CASSPLGGGRNTEAFF. The CDR3 DNA follows: TGTGCCAGCAGCCCCTTGGGCGGGGGAAGGAACACTGAAGCTTTCTTT.

Notes on this clonotype: The junction and the germline gene differ at one end; a read error may be behind it. The chain employs TRBV7-7 and TRBJ2-1; TRBD1 matches at 8 bases. This CDR3 has 17 residues. CDR1 and CDR2 from the germline V gene are SSHAT and FNYEAQ (reference sequence). CDR3 amino acids: CASSLELRPGGYNEQFF. CDR3 DNA: TGTGCTAGCAGCTTGGAACTCAGACCAGGGGGCTATAATGAGCAGTTCTTC.

In its sample, this clonotype was seen many times. The J gene is TRBJ2-4, the V gene TRBV6-5, with 7 bases matching TRBD1. Germline trimming cut 0 bases from V and 0 bases from J; bases unmatched to any gene: 2. The CDR3 runs to 16 residues. The germline V gene encodes CDR1 MNHEY and CDR2 SVGAGI. The chain's CDR3 is CASSYSGGLAKNIQYF. The CDR3 region has the DNA TGTGCCAGCAGTTACTCAGGGGGCCTAGCCAAAAACATTCAGTACTTC.

V usage is TRBV20-1 and J usage is TRBJ2-2; the D gene is possibly TRBD1 (6 bases). Between the trimmed V and J ends, which lost 1 base and 7 bases, there was a span of 7 bases. Germline loops: CDR1 DFQATT, CDR2 SNEGSKA (reference sequence). The CDR3 loop spans 12 amino acids. Here the CDR3 reads CSARAGDGELFF. The CDR3 nucleotides read TGCAGTGCTAGAGCAGGGGACGGGGAGCTGTTTTTT.

This clonotype has a count of ten or more. The V gene is TRBV6-4, the J gene TRBJ2-3; 13 bases are shared with TRBD2. V shed 3 bases and J 4 bases; nucleotides not matched to a gene: 1. This CDR3 has 15 residues. The germline gives CDR1 MRHNA, CDR2 SNTAGT. CDR3 bases: TGTGCCAGCAGTGAAACTAGCGGGGGGGCAGATACGCAGTATTTT. Translated, it gives CASSETSGGADTQYF.

In its sample, this clonotype was seen many times. The chain employs TRBV7-9 and TRBJ1-5; D may be TRBD1 (6 bases). In germline, CDR1 is SEHNR, CDR2 FQNEAQ (reference sequence). Trimming left V 0 bases short and J 5 bases short, with 11 bases between. The CDR3 consists of 15 residues. The CDR3: CASSLALPGDQPQHF. The CDR3 DNA is TGTGCCAGCAGCTTAGCGCTCCCAGGGGATCAGCCCCAGCATTTT.

This clonotype was seen repeatedly, ten times or more. The chain combines TRBV5-1 with TRBJ1-2; 8 nucleotides align to TRBD1. The CDR3 is made up of 14 amino acids. Germline CDR1 is SGHRS and CDR2 is YFSETQ. J was trimmed by 7 bases and V by 1 base; bases with no gene match: 6. The CDR3 DNA reads as TGCGCCAGCAGCTTGTACCAGGGGGCGCCTGGCTACACCTTC. Protein sequence: CASSLYQGAPGYTF.

This clonotype has ten or more counts. This sequence joins TRBV28 and TRBJ2-7; TRBD1 agrees at 7 bases. This CDR3 spans 13 amino acids. Germline V gene data show CDR1 as MDHEN and CDR2 as SYDVKM. Trimming at V came to 8 bases and at J to 2 bases, leaving 6 bases not matched to a gene. The CDR3 DNA reads as TGTGCCAGCGGGACAGACGGAACCTACGAGCAGTACTTC. Translated: CASGTDGTYEQYF.

This clonotype showed up many times. V is TRBV20-1 and J is TRBJ2-2; 7 bases agree with TRBD2. Germline loops: CDR1 DFQATT, CDR2 SNEGSKA (reference sequence). V trimming: 8 bases; J trimming: 0 bases; junction bases outside the gene matches: 3. CDR3 length: 13 amino acids. As DNA, the CDR3 is TGCAGTATTGGGGGGGCGAACACCGGGGAGCTGTTTTTT. Translation: CSIGGANTGELFF.

This clonotype came up many times. The V and J genes are TRBV18 and TRBJ2-5; TRBD1 matches 9 bases. The CDR3 is 16 amino acids. The J segment lost 3 bases and the V segment lost 0 bases, leaving 5 bases of the junction unmatched. CDR1 and CDR2 (germline): KGHSH, LQKENI. The CDR3 spells CASSPPKGQGKETQYF. The CDR3 bases are TGTGCCAGCTCACCACCAAAAGGACAGGGGAAAGAGACCCAGTACTTC. The full variable domain, in which reference TRBV18 and TRBJ2-5 provide the parts outside the CDR3, is NAGVMQNPRHLVRRRGQEARLRCSPMKGHSHVYWYRQLPEEGLKFMVYLQKENIIDESGMPKERFSAEFPKEGPSILRIQQVVRGDSAAYFCASSPPKGQGKETQYFGPGTRLLVL.

This clonotype was seen repeatedly, ten times or more. The gene calls are TRBV7-9 and TRBJ1-2; D unresolved. This CDR3 comprises 12 residues. The V end was cut by 2 bases, the J end by 7 bases, with 8 bases between. CDR1 SEHNR and CDR2 FQNEAQ come from the germline V gene (reference sequence). The CDR3 region has the DNA TGTGCCAGCAGCTTAAGAACAGCTGGCTACACCTTC. Translating gives CASSLRTAGYTF.

This clonotype came up many times. The chain recombines TRBV28 with TRBJ1-2; D gene ambiguous. The ends were cut back, 7 bases at V and 0 bases at J, with 18 bases in the middle. This CDR3 has 16 amino acids. Germline lookup yields CDR1 MDHEN and CDR2 SYDVKM. CDR3 nucleotide sequence: TGTGCCAGCAACCCAACCGGGTCCCGAACTAACTATGGCTACACCTTC. Translated: CASNPTGSRTNYGYTF.

In this sample, this clonotype turned up a few times. The gene calls are TRBV5-1 and TRBJ2-5, with D tentatively TRBD1 or TRBD2 (5 bases each). The germline V gene encodes CDR1 SGHRS and CDR2 YFSETQ. V was shortened by 6 bases and J by 1 base, with 16 bases between the two germline ends. This CDR3 contains 15 residues. CDR3 amino acids: CASILNGGTQETQYF. CDR3 DNA sequence: TGCGCCAGCATCCTGAATGGTGGGACCCAAGAGACCCAGTACTTC.